The sequence of this T cell receptor (beta chain) was determined in a study of OX40 agonist ivuxolimab in advanced cancers. Study-wide results and caveats: The antigen specificity of the peripheral T cells (those that were expanded) was not determined. The study found that CD8+ T cells averaged more expanded clones than CD4+. Nonresponders, in some cases, also had low normalized T-cell clonal expansion. In the 0.1 to 3.0 mg/kg range, CD4+ and CD8+ blood T cells had expanded clonally by week 6.

This CDR3 contains 15 residues. The V and J ends lost 4 bases and 3 bases respectively, with 12 bases between them. Germline assignment: CDR1 MNHEY and CDR2 SMNVEV (reference sequence). Details on this clone: Its antigen remains unidentified.

Produced via immunoSEQ multiplex PCR; TCRdb's table is partial and in-frame only. The table lists about 62,000 clones, 80% to 95% of them singletons. The specimen was CD4+ or CD8+ T cells sorted from blood, collected in a trial of the OX40 agonist ivuxolimab. The chain employs TRBV27 and TRBJ1-4; TRBD1 is a possible D gene (5 bases). The source of this sequence is an adult with an advanced solid tumor such as melanoma, head and neck, liver or kidney cancer. This CDR3 is CASSYRGLANEKLFF. The CDR3 bases are TGTGCCAGCAGTTATAGGGGATTGGCTAATGAAAAACTGTTTTTT.